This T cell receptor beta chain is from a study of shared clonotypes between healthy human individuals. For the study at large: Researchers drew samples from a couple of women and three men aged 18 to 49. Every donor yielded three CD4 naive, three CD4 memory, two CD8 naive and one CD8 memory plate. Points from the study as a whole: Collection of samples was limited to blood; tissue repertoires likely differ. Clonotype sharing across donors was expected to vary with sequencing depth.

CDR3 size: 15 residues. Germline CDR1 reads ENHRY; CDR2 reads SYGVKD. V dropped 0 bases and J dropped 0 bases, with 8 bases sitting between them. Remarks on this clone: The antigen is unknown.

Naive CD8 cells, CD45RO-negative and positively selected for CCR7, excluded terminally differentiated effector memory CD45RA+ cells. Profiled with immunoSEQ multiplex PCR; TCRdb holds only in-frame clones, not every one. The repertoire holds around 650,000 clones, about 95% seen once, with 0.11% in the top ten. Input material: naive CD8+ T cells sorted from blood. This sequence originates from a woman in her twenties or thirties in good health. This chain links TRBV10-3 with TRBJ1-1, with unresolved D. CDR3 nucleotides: TGTGCCATCAGTGAGTCTCTGGGCCTGAACACTGAAGCTTTCTTT. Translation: CAISESLGLNTEAFF.